Listed here are 18 T cell receptor beta chains from one sample, sequenced in a study of CD8 T cells in Susac syndrome. Reverse transcription used roughly 0.5 to 1 ug RNA and random hexamers. TCRdb passed the immunoSEQ multiplex PCR reads through MiXCR, listing each CDR3 protein once. This sample yields some 110,000 distinct CDR3 sequences, of which around 94% are seen a single time; about 0.28% belongs to the top ten. Sequences were obtained from CD8+ T cells from PBMCs. These receptors were collected from a human donor with Susac syndrome.

This clonotype was counted a few times. This CDR3 is CAWSVTSSEQYF. The CDR3 nucleotides are TGTGCCTGGAGTGTAACCAGCAGCGAGCAGTACTTC. The genes are TRBV30 and TRBJ2-7; D is unclear. CDR1 is GTSNPN and CDR2 is SVGIG in the germline V gene (reference sequence). V lost 0 bases and J 6 bases, leaving 9 bases between the germline ends. This CDR3 has 12 residues.

The chain joins TRBV5-4 to TRBJ2-2; D may match TRBD1 or TRBD2 (5 bases each). The CDR3 totals 15 residues. The ends were cut back, 1 base at V and 7 bases at J, with 14 bases in the middle. Germline CDR1 and CDR2: SGHNT and YYREEE (reference sequence). This chain's CDR3 is CASSLSWGNGGELFF. The CDR3 DNA reads TGTGCCAGCAGCTTGTCATGGGGGAACGGCGGGGAGCTGTTTTTT.

This clonotype has a handful of counts. The genes are TRBV7-6 and TRBJ2-7, with 7 nucleotides matching TRBD1. CDR1 is SGHVS and CDR2 is FNYEAQ in the germline V gene. The V segment lost 5 bases and the J segment 6 bases; nucleotides outside the gene matches: 10. The CDR3 runs 14 residues. The CDR3 nucleotides are TGTGCCAGCAGCCCGTCGGACAGGAGCGGCGAGCAGTACTTC. As protein: CASSPSDRSGEQYF. Supplemented by reference TRBV7-6 and TRBJ2-7, the full variable domain reads GAGVSQSPRYKVTKRGQDVALRCDPISGHVSLYWYRQALGQGPEFLTYFNYEAQQDKSGLPNDRFSAERPEGSISTLTIQRTEQRDSAMYRCASSPSDRSGEQYFGPGTRLTVT.

The V gene is TRBV30, the J gene TRBJ1-1; TRBD1 aligns across 8 bases. Germline CDR1 GTSNPN, CDR2 SVGIG (reference sequence). There are 14 residues in the CDR3. V lost 5 bases to trimming and J lost 5 bases; unmatched junction nucleotides: 10. The CDR3 loop is CAWVLRTGITEAFF. The CDR3 DNA is TGTGCCTGGGTCCTCCGGACAGGGATTACTGAAGCTTTCTTT.

The chain couples TRBV29-1 to TRBJ1-1; 8 positions agree with TRBD1. This CDR3 region has 14 residues. J was trimmed by 5 bases and V by 4 bases; bases with no gene match: 9. Germline V gene sequence: CDR1 SQVTM, CDR2 ANQGSEA. The DNA of the CDR3 is TGCAGCGTTGTAATCAGGGGGCGTCGGACTGAAGCTTTCTTT. It specifies CSVVIRGRRTEAFF.

This clonotype has just a few counts. The rearrangement links TRBV29-1 to TRBJ2-7; D unresolved. V was cut by 0 bases and J by 5 bases, with 11 bases left in between. CDR3 length: 13 amino acids. Germline V CDR1 and CDR2: SQVTM, ANQGSEA. The CDR3 region is CSVEEARTNEQYF. The CDR3 region has the DNA TGCAGCGTTGAAGAGGCGAGGACCAACGAGCAGTACTTC.

The V call is TRBV9, the J call TRBJ1-2; D is unclear. The CDR3 length is 13 residues. Germline V CDR1 and CDR2: SGDLS, YYNGEE. With 4 bases removed from V and 7 bases from J, the gap between germline ends came to 14 bases. CDR3 sequence (DNA): TGTGCCAGCAGCAGATCCGGCGTCGCTGGCTACACCTTC. It specifies CASSRSGVAGYTF.

This chain links TRBV20-1 with TRBJ2-7, with D perhaps matching TRBD2 (5 bases). The ends were cut back, 3 bases at V and 6 bases at J, with 15 bases in the middle. The CDR3 runs 13 residues. Germline V gives CDR1 DFQATT, CDR2 SNEGSKA (reference sequence). The CDR3, as DNA: TGCAGTGCTAGTCTCGGGGAGAATACCGAGCAGTACTTC. This encodes CSASLGENTEQYF.

The chain has TRBV29-1 and TRBJ2-3, with a possible D match to TRBD2 (6 bases). Germline V gene lookup returns CDR1 SQVTM and CDR2 ANQGSEA. CDR3 length: 15 amino acids. The V and J ends lost 0 bases and 3 bases respectively, with 13 bases between them. Written as DNA, the CDR3 is TGCAGCGTTGAAGATTGGGGGGTCGAGACAGATACGCAGTATTTT. Residues: CSVEDWGVETDTQYF.

V gene TRBV4-2 combines with J gene TRBJ1-1; D is undetermined. In germline, CDR1 is LGHNA, CDR2 YNFKEQ. V was cut by 5 bases and J by 0 bases, with 7 bases left in between. The CDR3 loop spans 13 amino acids. The CDR3 DNA is TGTGCCAGCAGCGGTGGTCTGAACACTGAAGCTTTCTTT. This encodes CASSGGLNTEAFF.

This chain uses TRBV6-5 with TRBJ2-1; D is uncertain. Deletions cut 5 bases from V and 7 bases from J, with 12 bases between. CDR3 length: 13 residues. Germline V gene lookup returns CDR1 MNHEY and CDR2 SVGAGI. The CDR3 DNA sequence: TGTGCCAGCAGTATAAGTAGAAAAAATGAGCAGTTCTTC. Translated: CASSISRKNEQFF.

The rearrangement links TRBV4-3 to TRBJ2-7; D call uncertain. Germline CDR1 is LGHNA and CDR2 is YSLEER. V dropped 2 bases and J dropped 1 base, with 12 bases sitting between them. This CDR3 region has 15 residues. CDR3 nucleotide sequence: TGCGCCAGCAGCCAACAGTTAACCGGGTCCTACGAGCAGTACTTC. Translating gives CASSQQLTGSYEQYF.

The chain employs TRBV4-1 and TRBJ2-1, with D unclear. Looked up from germline, CDR1 is MGHRA and CDR2 is YSYEKL. CDR3 length: 14 amino acids. V dropped 0 bases and J dropped 8 bases, with 11 bases sitting between them. CDR3 region: CASSQDLQLHEQFF. CDR3 DNA: TGCGCCAGCAGCCAAGATTTGCAGCTGCATGAGCAGTTCTTC.

This chain connects TRBV3-1 to TRBJ1-1; a weak D match, TRBD1 (6 bases). Trimming pared 1 base from V and 6 bases from J, leaving 12 bases between. This CDR3 has 14 amino acids. CDR1 is LGHDT, CDR2 YNNKEL, per germline (reference sequence). Written as DNA, the CDR3 is TGTGCCAGCAGCCAAGGGGGGGCATGGGCTGAAGCTTTCTTT. This sequence encodes CASSQGGAWAEAFF.

The chain has TRBV12-3 or TRBV12-4 and TRBJ1-5; D gene ambiguous. CDR3 length equals 15 residues. The ends were cut back, 4 bases at V and 1 base at J, with 11 bases in the middle. CDR3 sequence: CASSSSSNSNQPQHF. Here the CDR3 DNA reads TGTGCCAGCAGTTCTTCCTCGAACAGCAATCAGCCCCAGCATTTT.

A single count supports this clonotype. The rearrangement uses TRBV15 and TRBJ1-2; D call uncertain. This CDR3 contains 15 residues. Per the germline V gene, CDR1 is LNHNV and CDR2 is YYDKDF (reference sequence). V gave up 0 bases and J gave up 1 base, with 9 bases separating them. In DNA form, the CDR3 reads TGTGCCACCAGCAGAGAACCCGGGTATAACTATGGCTACACCTTC. Protein product: CATSREPGYNYGYTF.

V usage is TRBV15 and J usage is TRBJ2-7; no reliable D call. The ends were cut back, 0 bases at V and 0 bases at J, with 6 bases in the middle. CDR1 is LNHNV and CDR2 is YYDKDF in the germline V gene (reference sequence). CDR3 length: 14 residues. CDR3 sequence: CATSRDRASYEQYF. In DNA, the CDR3 is TGTGCCACCAGCAGAGACCGGGCCTCCTACGAGCAGTACTTC.

The chain combines TRBV3-1 with TRBJ2-3, with TRBD2 identical over 12 bases. Germline CDR1 is LGHDT and CDR2 is YNNKEL (reference sequence). Trimming at V came to 4 bases and at J to 3 bases, leaving 8 bases not matched to a gene. This CDR3 spans 17 amino acids. CDR3 amino acids: CASSRRETSGGTDTQYF. CDR3 DNA sequence: TGTGCCAGCAGCCGTCGTGAGACTAGCGGGGGAACAGATACGCAGTATTTT.